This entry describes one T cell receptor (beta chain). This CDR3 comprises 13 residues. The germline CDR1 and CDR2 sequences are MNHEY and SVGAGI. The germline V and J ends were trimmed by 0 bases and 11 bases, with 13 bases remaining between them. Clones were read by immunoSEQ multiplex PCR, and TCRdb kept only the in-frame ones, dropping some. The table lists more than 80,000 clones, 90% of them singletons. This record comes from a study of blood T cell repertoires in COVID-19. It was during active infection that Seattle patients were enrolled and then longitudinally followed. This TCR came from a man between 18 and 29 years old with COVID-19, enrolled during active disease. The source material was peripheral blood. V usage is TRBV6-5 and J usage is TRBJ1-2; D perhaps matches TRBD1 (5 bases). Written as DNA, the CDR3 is TGTGCCAGCAGTTACTCCCAGGGTGCCCTGTACACCTTC. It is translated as CASSYSQGALYTF.